Following are 8 T cell receptor beta chains from one sample sequenced in a study of cytomegalovirus exposure and HLA in healthy donors. Method: immunoSEQ multiplex PCR; TCRdb's copy keeps in-frame clones and lacks some. The sample carries 140,000 or so clones, roughly nine tenths recorded once. What was sequenced was PBMCs. These receptors originate from a man younger than 35 in good health and CMV-seronegative.

V and J are TRBV27 and TRBJ2-2; the D gene is possibly TRBD2 (5 bases). Germline V gene sequence: CDR1 MNHEY, CDR2 SMNVEV (reference sequence). This CDR3 comprises 17 residues. Trimming took 0 bases from V and 0 from J, leaving 11 bases between them. The CDR3 spells CASSLSLGVANTGELFF. The CDR3 region has the DNA TGTGCCAGCAGTTTATCTTTGGGAGTCGCGAACACCGGGGAGCTGTTTTTT.

The J gene is TRBJ1-1, the V gene TRBV10-3; D is possibly TRBD1 (6 bases). There are 14 residues in the CDR3. Germline CDR1 is ENHRY and CDR2 is SYGVKD. The germline V and J ends were trimmed by 3 bases and 3 bases, with 11 bases remaining between them. The CDR3 nucleotides are TGTGCCATCAGTGACCGGGGGGCCGACACTGAAGCTTTCTTT. Its protein product is CAISDRGADTEAFF.

This rearrangement joins TRBV9 to TRBJ2-5, with D tentatively TRBD2 (5 bases). The CDR3 has 16 amino acids. Per germline, CDR1 SGDLS and CDR2 YYNGEE. Between the trimmed V and J ends, which lost 0 bases and 5 bases, there was a span of 17 bases. CDR3 region: CASSVDAAVQGETQYF. The DNA for the CDR3 is TGTGCCAGCAGCGTAGATGCAGCGGTTCAAGGGGAGACCCAGTACTTC.

This sequence joins TRBV5-1 and TRBJ2-5; the match to TRBD1 covers 12 bases. This CDR3 spans 15 amino acids. The trim removed 4 bases at V and 2 bases at J, leaving 3 bases unmatched. Germline lookup yields CDR1 SGHRS and CDR2 YFSETQ. For the CDR3, the DNA is TGCGCCAGCAGCACGGGACAGGGGGCTCAAGAGACCCAGTACTTC. This sequence encodes CASSTGQGAQETQYF.

The chain carries TRBV6-5 and TRBJ2-7, with a tentative D call TRBD1 (6 bases). This CDR3 is built from 14 residues. With 5 bases removed from V and 6 bases from J, the gap between germline ends came to 17 bases. Germline V lookup: CDR1 MNHEY, CDR2 SVGAGI. DNA of the CDR3: TGTGCCAGCAGTACCCGGCAGGGGCAGGCCGAGCAGTACGTC. The encoded protein is CASSTRQGQAEQYV.

This sequence joins TRBV5-1 and TRBJ2-1; tentatively, D is TRBD2 (5 bases). V was cut by 4 bases and J by 9 bases, with 8 bases left in between. Per the germline V gene, CDR1 is SGHRS and CDR2 is YFSETQ. CDR3 length: 11 residues. CDR3 in DNA: TGCGCCAGCAGCCCTAGCTCTGAGCAGTTCTTC. It is translated as CASSPSSEQFF.

This clone was recorded only once. This CDR3 is also generated by other DNA sequences in the sample. The CDR3 DNA is TGTGCCAGCAGTTTACCGGGGGGCACTGAAGCTTTCTTT. This encodes CASSLPGGTEAFF. This chain joins TRBV27 and TRBJ1-1, with TRBD1 as a possible D gene (5 bases). This CDR3 spans 13 amino acids. Germline V gene lookup returns CDR1 MNHEY and CDR2 SMNVEV (reference sequence). Trimming removed 2 bases at V and 4 bases at J, with 8 bases between.

The chain uses TRBV7-9 and TRBJ2-1; maybe TRBD2 (7 bases). This CDR3 spans 19 amino acids. Germline V lookup: CDR1 SEHNR, CDR2 FQNEAQ (reference sequence). Trimming removed 5 bases from V and 4 bases from J, with 27 bases in between. The CDR3 nucleotides read TGTGCCAGCAGCCAACCCGAGATATGGGGGGGCGCGAGGTACAATGAGCAGTTCTTC. Translating it yields CASSQPEIWGGARYNEQFF.